Listed here are 18 T cell receptor beta chains from one sample, sequenced in a study of T cells of healthy individuals. TCRdb reanalysed the 5' RACE reads using MiXCR and keeps one entry per CDR3 protein. The sample contains 55,000 to 65,000 distinct CDR3 sequences, around 15% of which appear only once. The receptor source for this set is a human donor in good health.

This chain connects TRBV12-3 or TRBV12-4 to TRBJ2-2; 8 bases are shared with TRBD2. V gave up 6 bases and J gave up 7 bases; unmatched junction bases: 7. The CDR3 is 14 amino acids. The CDR3 sequence is CASRRTSGGGELFF. The CDR3 nucleotides are TGTGCCAGCAGACGCACTAGCGGCGGCGGGGAGCTGTTTTTT.

The chain joins TRBV28 to TRBJ1-1; D might be TRBD1 (6 bases). Trimming removed 0 bases from V and 2 bases from J, with 13 bases in between. Per germline, CDR1 MDHEN and CDR2 SYDVKM. This CDR3 contains 16 residues. The CDR3 reads CASSLWGAQGNTEAFF. DNA of the CDR3: TGTGCCAGCAGTTTATGGGGGGCACAGGGTAACACTGAAGCTTTCTTT.

This rearrangement joins TRBV5-1 to TRBJ1-6; tentatively, D is TRBD1 (6 bases). CDR1 SGHRS and CDR2 YFSETQ come from the germline V gene. The ends were cut back, 5 bases at V and 8 bases at J, with 11 bases in the middle. This CDR3 is 13 amino acids long. The CDR3 region is CASRRTEYSPLHF. The CDR3 bases are TGCGCCAGCAGACGGACAGAGTATTCACCCCTCCACTTT.

This clonotype was counted ten times or more. V gene TRBV5-5 combines with J gene TRBJ2-7, with no clear D. Germline values: CDR1 SGHKS, CDR2 YYEKEE (reference sequence). The CDR3 sequence is 14 residues long. Trimming cost V 0 bases and J 3 bases, with 10 bases left between them. CDR3 in amino acids: CASSLVLGDYEQYF. The CDR3 DNA is TGTGCCAGCAGCTTGGTTCTAGGTGACTACGAGCAGTACTTC. The complete variable domain, with remaining parts taken from reference TRBV5-5 and TRBJ2-7, reads DAGVTQSPTHLIKTRGQQVTLRCSPISGHKSVSWYQQVLGQGPQFIFQYYEKEERGRGNFPDRFSARQFPNYSSELNVNALLLGDSALYLCASSLVLGDYEQYFGPGTRLTVT.

The CDR3 sequence: CASSQEDREFSFHYEQYF. CDR3 sequence (DNA): TGTGCCAGCAGCCAAGAGGACAGGGAGTTTTCTTTTCACTACGAGCAGTACTTC. The gene calls are TRBV21-1 and TRBJ2-7; the tabulated D call, TRBD1, remains unverified against the DNA. TRBV21-1 is assigned pseudogene status. The CDR3 extends over 18 amino acids.

This clonotype was observed at least ten times. The chain carries TRBV5-6 and TRBJ2-7; TRBD1 agrees at 9 bases. V gave up 3 bases and J gave up 0 bases; unmatched junction bases: 1. Germline values: CDR1 SGHDT, CDR2 YYEEEE. The CDR3 covers 14 residues. CDR3 in amino acids: CASSWGQGSYEQYF. The CDR3 DNA sequence: TGTGCCAGCAGCTGGGGACAGGGCTCCTACGAGCAGTACTTC. Full variable domain (outside the CDR3, taken from reference TRBV5-6 and TRBJ2-7): DAGVTQSPTHLIKTRGQQVTLRCSPKSGHDTVSWYQQALGQGPQFIFQYYEEEERQRGNFPDRFSGHQFPNYSSELNVNALLLGDSALYLCASSWGQGSYEQYFGPGTRLTVT.

The chain carries TRBV5-1 and TRBJ2-4; perhaps TRBD2 as D (7 bases). CDR3 length: 15 residues. Trimming took 4 bases from V and 5 from J, leaving 16 bases between them. Germline V gene data show CDR1 as SGHRS and CDR2 as YFSETQ. This chain's CDR3 is CASSHTRGAQNIQYF. CDR3 DNA: TGCGCCAGCAGCCACACCCGGGGGGCACAAAACATTCAGTACTTC. The whole variable domain, remainder taken from reference TRBV5-1 and TRBJ2-4, is KAGVTQTPRYLIKTRGQQVTLSCSPISGHRSVSWYQQTPGQGLQFLFEYFSETQRNKGNFPGRFSGRQFSNSRSEMNVSTLELGDSALYLCASSHTRGAQNIQYFGAGTRLSVL.

Ten or more counts support this clonotype. The J gene is TRBJ2-1, the V gene TRBV20-1; possible D gene TRBD2, 6 bases. V was cut by 0 bases and J by 8 bases, with 17 bases left in between. CDR1 is DFQATT and CDR2 is SNEGSKA in the germline V gene (reference sequence). This CDR3 contains 15 residues. CDR3 DNA sequence: TGCAGTGCTAGAGATCCGTCTAGCGCCACGGATGAGCAGTTCTTC. It encodes CSARDPSSATDEQFF.

This clonotype came up many times. The J gene is TRBJ2-7, the V gene TRBV20-1; 15 bases are a match to TRBD2. The CDR3 runs to 18 residues. V shed 2 bases, J shed 0 bases, and the junction held 8 bases outside the gene matches. The germline CDR1 and CDR2 sequences are DFQATT and SNEGSKA (reference sequence). CDR3 sequence: CSARTGTSGRTFSYEQYF. The CDR3 DNA reads as TGCAGTGCTAGAACCGGGACTAGCGGGAGGACCTTCTCCTACGAGCAGTACTTC.

The V call is TRBV6-4, the J call TRBJ2-3, with D perhaps TRBD1 or TRBD2 (5 bases each). CDR3 length: 15 amino acids. V shed 3 bases and J shed 2 bases, with 12 bases lying between them. Per the germline V gene, CDR1 is MRHNA and CDR2 is SNTAGT. The CDR3 here is CASSDGAGTTDTQYF. In DNA, the CDR3 is TGTGCCAGCAGTGATGGGGCAGGGACCACAGATACGCAGTATTTT.

This clonotype was recorded a few times. The V gene is TRBV27, the J gene TRBJ1-2; 7 bases line up with TRBD1. Germline values: CDR1 MNHEY, CDR2 SMNVEV (reference sequence). The length of the CDR3 is 15 residues. Trimming removed 5 bases from V and 1 base from J; junction bases left unmatched: 7. CDR3 bases: TGTGCCAGCAGTCTAGGACAGGATCTTAACTATGGCTACACCTTC. Amino acid sequence: CASSLGQDLNYGYTF.

This clonotype was counted between two and nine times. The chain combines TRBV18 with TRBJ2-7; TRBD2 might be the D (5 bases). The CDR3 runs to 14 residues. Germline V CDR1 and CDR2: KGHSH, LQKENI. Trimming removed 4 bases at V and 3 bases at J, with 13 bases between. The CDR3 nucleotides are TGTGCCAGCTCACGGATGGACGGGGACTACGAGCAGTACTTC. Translated: CASSRMDGDYEQYF.

In its sample, this clonotype was seen many times. The rearrangement joins TRBV3-1 to TRBJ2-6, with no clear D. The V and J ends lost 6 bases and 5 bases respectively, with 11 bases between them. CDR3 length: 14 residues. Germline V gene lookup returns CDR1 LGHDT and CDR2 YNNKEL (reference sequence). CDR3 bases: TGTGCCAGCAGTCTTCCGGAGAGGGCCAACGTCCTGACTTTC. Its translation: CASSLPERANVLTF.

This clonotype was counted ten times or more. V and J are TRBV4-3 and TRBJ2-3; D may be TRBD1 or TRBD2 (6 bases each). V dropped 0 bases and J dropped 8 bases, with 9 bases sitting between them. Per the germline V gene, CDR1 is LGHNA and CDR2 is YSLEER. This CDR3 has 13 amino acids. The CDR3 bases are TGCGCCAGCAGCCAAGATAAGGGGGGTACGCAGTATTTT. Its translation: CASSQDKGGTQYF.

Ten or more counts support this clonotype. J is TRBJ1-6 and V is TRBV9, with TRBD1 matching over 7 bases. V lost 4 bases and J lost 11; bases outside the gene matches: 6. From germline, CDR1 is SGDLS and CDR2 YYNGEE. The CDR3 is 13 amino acids. Written as DNA, the CDR3 is TGTGCCAGCAGCTCGGGACAGTCTACACCCCTCCACTTT. Translation: CASSSGQSTPLHF.

This clonotype came up many times. The gene calls are TRBV20-1 and TRBJ2-5; D may be TRBD2 (5 bases). In germline, CDR1 is DFQATT, CDR2 SNEGSKA (reference sequence). This CDR3 is 11 amino acids long. Trimming pared 3 bases from V and 5 bases from J, leaving 7 bases between. The CDR3 region has the DNA TGCAGTGCTAGGACGGGGGAGACCCAGTACTTC. Translation gives CSARTGETQYF.

J is TRBJ2-3 and V is TRBV18, with a tentative D call TRBD2 (6 bases). From germline, CDR1 is KGHSH and CDR2 LQKENI. This CDR3 contains 15 residues. Trimming took 2 bases from V and 1 from J, leaving 10 bases between them. CDR3 nucleotide sequence: TGTGCCAGCTCACCAAAGGCTAGCGGCACAGATACGCAGTATTTT. Its protein is CASSPKASGTDTQYF.

This clonotype was counted only a few times. The J gene is TRBJ1-1, the V gene TRBV4-1; 11 bases map to TRBD1. Per the germline V gene, CDR1 is MGHRA and CDR2 is YSYEKL. This CDR3 is 16 amino acids long. The ends lost 0 bases at V and 4 bases at J; junction bases unmatched: 4. CDR3 in amino acids: CASSQEGTGGITEAFF. The CDR3 region has the DNA TGCGCCAGCAGCCAAGAAGGGACAGGGGGTATCACTGAAGCTTTCTTT.